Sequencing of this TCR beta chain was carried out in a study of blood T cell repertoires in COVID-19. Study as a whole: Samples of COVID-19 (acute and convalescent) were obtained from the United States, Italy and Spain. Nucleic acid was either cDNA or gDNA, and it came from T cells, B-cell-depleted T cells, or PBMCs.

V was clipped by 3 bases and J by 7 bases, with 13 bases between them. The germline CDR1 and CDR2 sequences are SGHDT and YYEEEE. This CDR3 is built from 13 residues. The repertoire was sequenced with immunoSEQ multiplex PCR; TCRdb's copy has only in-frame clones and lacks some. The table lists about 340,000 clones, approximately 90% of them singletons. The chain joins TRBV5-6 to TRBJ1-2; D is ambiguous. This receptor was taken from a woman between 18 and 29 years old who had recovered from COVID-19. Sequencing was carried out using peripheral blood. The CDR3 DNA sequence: TGTGCCAGCAGCTCACATTCGAACCGTGGCTACACCTTC. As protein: CASSSHSNRGYTF.